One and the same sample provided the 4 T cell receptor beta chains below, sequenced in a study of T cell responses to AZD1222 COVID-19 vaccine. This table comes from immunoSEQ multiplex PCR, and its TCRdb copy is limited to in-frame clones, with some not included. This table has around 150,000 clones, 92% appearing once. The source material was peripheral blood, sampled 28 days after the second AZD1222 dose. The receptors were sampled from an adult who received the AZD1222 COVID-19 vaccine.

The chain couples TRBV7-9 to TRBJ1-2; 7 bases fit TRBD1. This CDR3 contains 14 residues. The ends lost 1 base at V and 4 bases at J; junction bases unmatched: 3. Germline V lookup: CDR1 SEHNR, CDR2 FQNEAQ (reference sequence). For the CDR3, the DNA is TGTGCCAGCAGCTTAGGGGAGGGGGCCTATGGCTACACCTTC. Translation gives CASSLGEGAYGYTF.

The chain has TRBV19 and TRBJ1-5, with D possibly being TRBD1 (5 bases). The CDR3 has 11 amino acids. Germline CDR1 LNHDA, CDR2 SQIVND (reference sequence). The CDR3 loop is CGGGDSQPQHF. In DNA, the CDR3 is TGTGGTGGGGGGGATTCTCAGCCCCAGCATTTT.

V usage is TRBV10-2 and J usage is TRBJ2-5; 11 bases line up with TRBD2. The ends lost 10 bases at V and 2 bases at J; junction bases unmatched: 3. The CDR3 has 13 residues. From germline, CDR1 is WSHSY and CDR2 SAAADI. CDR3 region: CANGTSGQETQYF. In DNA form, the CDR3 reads TGCGCCAACGGGACTAGCGGTCAAGAGACCCAGTACTTC.

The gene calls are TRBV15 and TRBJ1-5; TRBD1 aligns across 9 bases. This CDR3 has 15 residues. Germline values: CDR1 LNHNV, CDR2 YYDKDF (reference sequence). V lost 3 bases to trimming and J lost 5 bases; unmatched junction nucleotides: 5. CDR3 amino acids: CATSRFTGGHQPQHF. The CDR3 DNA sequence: TGTGCCACCAGCAGGTTCACAGGGGGCCATCAGCCCCAGCATTTT.